Listed below are T cell receptor beta chains from one sample, sequenced in a study of blood T cell repertoires in COVID-19. Assay: immunoSEQ multiplex PCR; the TCRdb copy retains only in-frame clones and omits some. Of fewer than 250,000 clones listed, roughly 85% are singletons. The sample consisted of peripheral blood. These TCRs come from a woman in her 70s with active or convalescent COVID-19. Both conserved end residues are part of each CDR3. A D gene is named only where the DNA matches it firmly. Clone sizes are given selectively: once, few, many, or a class where the clone is expanded.

CDR3 length	D gene	clone size	V gene	J gene	CDR3 DNA	CDR3 protein
14	-	-	TRBV7-8	TRBJ1-1	TGTGCCAGCAGCTTAGACCAGGGGAGCACTGAAGCTTTCTTT	CASSLDQGSTEAFF
17	TRBD2	-	TRBV13	TRBJ2-3	TGTGCCAGTAGCTTAGTTGGACTAGCGGGGGGCACAGATACGCAGTATTTT	CASSLVGLAGGTDTQYF
15	-	-	TRBV6-4	TRBJ2-1	TGTGCCAGCAGCAGGATATGGGGGCCCAAGAATGAGCAGTTCTTC	CASSRIWGPKNEQFF
14	-	few	TRBV5-6	TRBJ1-1	TGTGCCAGCAGCTTGGTGGACAGGAACACTGAAGCTTTCTTT	CASSLVDRNTEAFF
14	-	-	TRBV28	TRBJ2-5	TGTGCCAGCACCGTCTTTAGGCTAGCAGAGACCCAGTACTTC	CASTVFRLAETQYF
16	-	-	TRBV28	TRBJ1-2	TGTGCCAGCAGTTTAGGGGAGCTAACTCTTGGCTATGGCTACACCTTC	CASSLGELTLGYGYTF
16	TRBD2	-	TRBV5-1	TRBJ2-1	TGCGCCAGCAGCCCCTTGGCTAGCGGGGCCCCCAATGAGCAGTTCTTC	CASSPLASGAPNEQFF
11	-	-	TRBV12-3/TRBV12-4	TRBJ2-7	TGTGCCAGCACCATTAACGGCGAGCAGTACTTC	CASTINGEQYF
16	TRBD2	-	TRBV7-2	TRBJ2-1	TGTGCCAGCAGTCTGGCTAGCGGGTTCTCTTTTAATGAGCAGTTCTTC	CASSLASGFSFNEQFF
15	-	-	TRBV6-5	TRBJ1-6	TGTGCCAGCAGTTACGGAGTCTCCTATAATTCACCCCTCCACTTT	CASSYGVSYNSPLHF
15	TRBD2	-	TRBV28	TRBJ2-1	TGTGCCAGCAGGAGGGATAGCGGGAGTGGCTATGAGCAGTTCTTC	CASRRDSGSGYEQFF
15	TRBD1	few	TRBV10-2	TRBJ1-6	TGCGCCAGCAGTGAAATAGGACAGGGTTATTCACCCCTCCACTTT	CASSEIGQGYSPLHF
16	TRBD2	once	TRBV28	TRBJ2-7	TGTGCCAGCACCACTGGTGGGGCTAGCGGCACCTACGAGCAGTACTTC	CASTTGGASGTYEQYF
15	-	-	TRBV7-2	TRBJ2-2	TGTGCCAGCAGCTTACGTAGGGCGGGGACCGGGGAGCTGTTTTTT	CASSLRRAGTGELFF
14	TRBD2	-	TRBV4-1	TRBJ2-7	TGCGCCAGCAGCCAACCCGGACTAGGACGCGAGCAGTACTTC	CASSQPGLGREQYF
12	-	-	TRBV27	TRBJ1-4	TGTGCCAGCAGTTCCGGGGTCGAAAAACTGTTTTTT	CASSSGVEKLFF
13	TRBD1	-	TRBV19	TRBJ1-1	TGTGCCAGCCGGGACAGTGCAAACACTGAAGCTTTCTTT	CASRDSANTEAFF
16	-	-	TRBV5-1	TRBJ1-6	TGCGCCAGCAGCTTGTATGAACGGGGCGCGGGATCACCCCTCCACTTT	CASSLYERGAGSPLHF
16	TRBD2	-	TRBV7-2	TRBJ2-3	TGTGCCAGCAGCTTAGTGCCGCTAGCGGGGGCAGATACGCAGTATTTT	CASSLVPLAGADTQYF
13	-	few	TRBV29-1	TRBJ1-1	TGCAGCGTTGAAGGACAGGAGAACACTGAAGCTTTCTTT	CSVEGQENTEAFF
14	-	-	TRBV6-5	TRBJ1-1	TGTGCCAGCAGTAACCTCCAGGTCCCCACTGAAGCTTTCTTT	CASSNLQVPTEAFF
15	-	-	TRBV5-4	TRBJ1-1	TGTGCCAGCAGCTCGCCCCTAGGAGGGAACACTGAAGCTTTCTTT	CASSSPLGGNTEAFF
14	-	-	TRBV7-6	TRBJ2-6	TGTGCCAGCTCAGGAAGTACTGGGGCCAACGTCCTGACTTTC	CASSGSTGANVLTF
13	-	-	TRBV7-6	TRBJ2-1	TGTGCCAGCAGCTCCCAAAGGGGGAATGAGCAGTTCTTC	CASSSQRGNEQFF
15	TRBD1	once	TRBV18	TRBJ1-4	TGTGCCAGCTCGCCCACTAAGGGGGCGAACGAAAAACTGTTTTTT	CASSPTKGANEKLFF
10	-	-	TRBV20-1	TRBJ2-1	TGCAGTGCCTTCCCGGGTGAGCAGTTCTTC	CSAFPGEQFF
12	-	-	TRBV30	TRBJ1-1	TGTGCCTGGAGTAACGGGGACACTGAAGCTTTCTTT	CAWSNGDTEAFF
13	TRBD1	once	TRBV10-3	TRBJ1-1	TGTGCCATCGTGGGACAGGGGAACACTGAAGCTTTCTTT	CAIVGQGNTEAFF
17	-	-	TRBV19	TRBJ1-1	TGTGCCAGTAGTATCCCCCGGGGCAGGGGACGAGACACTGAAGCTTTCTTT	CASSIPRGRGRDTEAFF
18	TRBD1	-	TRBV5-4	TRBJ1-6	TGTGCCAGCAGCCCGGGACAGGGGACGAGCTCCTATAATTCACCCCTCCACTTT	CASSPGQGTSSYNSPLHF
13	TRBD2	-	TRBV29-1	TRBJ2-3	TGCAGCGTTGGCGGGGGTAATACAGATACGCAGTATTTT	CSVGGGNTDTQYF
15	TRBD1	-	TRBV6-5	TRBJ1-2	TGTGCCAGCAGTTACGAGGGGCAGGGGGTTTATGGCTACACCTTC	CASSYEGQGVYGYTF
14	TRBD1	-	TRBV28	TRBJ1-4	TGTGCCAGCACCACGGGACAGGGTGTGGAAAAACTGTTTTTT	CASTTGQGVEKLFF
16	TRBD2	once	TRBV23-1	TRBJ2-5	TGCGCCAGCAGTCAATCGAGGGCGGGGGGCCAGGAGACCCAGTACTTC	CASSQSRAGGQETQYF
13	TRBD1	-	TRBV5-1	TRBJ1-3	TGCGCCAGCAGCCCCACAGGGGCCGGCACCATATATTTT	CASSPTGAGTIYF
15	TRBD1	-	TRBV7-9	TRBJ2-7	TGTGCCAGCAGCTTAGCCTGGACAGGGGGCGACGAGCAGTACTTC	CASSLAWTGGDEQYF
15	-	few	TRBV5-1	TRBJ1-5	TGCGCCAGCAGCCCCGGCGGAGGGGGGGGTCAGCCCCAGCATTTT	CASSPGGGGGQPQHF
13	TRBD2	-	TRBV7-9	TRBJ2-7	TGTGCCAGCAGATCTAGCGGGGGCTACGAGCAGTACTTC	CASRSSGGYEQYF
13	-	-	TRBV12-3/TRBV12-4	TRBJ2-7	TGTGCCAGCAGTCCATCACAGGGTAACGAGCAGTACTTC	CASSPSQGNEQYF
16	TRBD2	-	TRBV6-2/TRBV6-3	TRBJ2-3	TGTGCCAGCAGTTCACCATTCGGGGGGGAGGTAGATACGCAGTATTTT	CASSSPFGGEVDTQYF
18	TRBD1	-	TRBV28	TRBJ1-5	TGTGCCAGCAGTTTGGGAATTCGGGGGGGACAGGGACACCAGCCCCAGCATTTT	CASSLGIRGGQGHQPQHF
16	-	-	TRBV9	TRBJ2-7	TGTGCCAGCAGCGTAGCTGGAACGGGGGGCACTTACGAGCAGTACTTC	CASSVAGTGGTYEQYF
13	-	once	TRBV19	TRBJ1-5	TGTGCCAGTACGGGACTGAACAATCAGCCCCAGCATTTT	CASTGLNNQPQHF
12	-	-	TRBV12-3/TRBV12-4	TRBJ2-5	TGTGCCAGCAGACAGACAGGAGAGACCCAGTACTTC	CASRQTGETQYF
15	-	-	TRBV29-1	TRBJ2-5	TGCAGCGTTGACCTGCACTTCAGGCCTGGGGAGACCCAGTACTTC	CSVDLHFRPGETQYF
14	-	-	TRBV7-2	TRBJ1-2	TGTGCCAGCAGCTTCCGATCAGGGGCGGAGGGCTACACCTTC	CASSFRSGAEGYTF
12	-	-	TRBV7-2	TRBJ2-7	TGTGCCAGCAGCTTACAGGTTTACGAGCAGTACTTC	CASSLQVYEQYF
16	-	once	TRBV3-1/TRBV3-2	TRBJ1-5	TGTGCCAGCAGCCAAGATGGGGGGGCAGCGGGGCAGCCCCAGCATTTT	CASSQDGGAAGQPQHF
13	-	-	TRBV19	TRBJ1-2	TGTGCCAGTAGTATGAGGCAGATGGTTGGCTACACCTTC	CASSMRQMVGYTF
11	-	-	TRBV24-1	TRBJ2-1	TGTGCCACCAGTGAGTCCACTGGGCAGTTCTTC	CATSESTGQFF
16	-	-	TRBV28	TRBJ2-5	TGTGCCAGCAGTTTATCCCCCGGACAGTCGCAAGAGACCCAGTACTTC	CASSLSPGQSQETQYF
16	TRBD2	-	TRBV2	TRBJ2-3	TGTGCCAGCAGTGAAGCTTTAGCGGGAGGAACAGATACGCAGTATTTT	CASSEALAGGTDTQYF
16	TRBD1	-	TRBV23-1	TRBJ1-5	TGCGCCAGCAGTCAACAGGGGGCGCGTCCGCGTCAGCCCCAGCATTTT	CASSQQGARPRQPQHF
18	TRBD1	-	TRBV11-2	TRBJ2-7	TGTGCCAGCAGCTTAGGTATCCCGGGACAGGAAACGAACGACGAGCAGTACTTC	CASSLGIPGQETNDEQYF
16	TRBD1	-	TRBV18	TRBJ1-5	TGTGCCAGCTCACTATCCCCGGGACAGAGCAATCAGCCCCAGCATTTT	CASSLSPGQSNQPQHF